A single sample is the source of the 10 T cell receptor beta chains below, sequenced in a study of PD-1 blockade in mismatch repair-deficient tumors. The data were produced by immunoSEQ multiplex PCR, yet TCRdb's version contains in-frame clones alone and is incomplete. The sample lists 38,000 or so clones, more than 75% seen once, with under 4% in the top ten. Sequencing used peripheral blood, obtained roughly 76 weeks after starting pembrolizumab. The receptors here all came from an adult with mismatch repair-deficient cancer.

The CDR3 loop is CAGTGPSYGYTF. In nucleotides, the CDR3 is TGTGCTGGAACGGGGCCAAGCTATGGCTACACCTTC. This sequence joins TRBV30 and TRBJ1-2, with D possibly being TRBD1 (5 bases). Germline-derived CDR1 and CDR2 are GTSNPN and SVGIG (reference sequence). The CDR3 sequence is 12 residues long.

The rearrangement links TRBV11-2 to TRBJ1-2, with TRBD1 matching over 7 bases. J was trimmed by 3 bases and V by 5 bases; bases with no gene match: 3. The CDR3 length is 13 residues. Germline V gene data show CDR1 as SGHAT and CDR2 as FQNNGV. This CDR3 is CASSPDRYYGYTF. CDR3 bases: TGTGCCAGCAGCCCGGACAGGTACTATGGCTACACCTTC.

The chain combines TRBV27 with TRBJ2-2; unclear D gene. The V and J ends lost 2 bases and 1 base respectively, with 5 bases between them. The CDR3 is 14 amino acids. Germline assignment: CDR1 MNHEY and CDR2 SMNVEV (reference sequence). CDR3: CASSLGQNTGELFF. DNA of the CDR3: TGTGCCAGCAGTTTAGGGCAGAACACCGGGGAGCTGTTTTTT.

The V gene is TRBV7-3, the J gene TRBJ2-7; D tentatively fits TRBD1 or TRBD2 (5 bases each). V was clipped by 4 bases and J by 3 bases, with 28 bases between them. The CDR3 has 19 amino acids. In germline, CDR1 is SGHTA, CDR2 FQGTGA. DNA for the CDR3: TGTGCCAGCAGCTCGGAGACCCCCGGTCGAGGGGCGGGTGGCTACGAGCAGTACTTC. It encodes CASSSETPGRGAGGYEQYF.

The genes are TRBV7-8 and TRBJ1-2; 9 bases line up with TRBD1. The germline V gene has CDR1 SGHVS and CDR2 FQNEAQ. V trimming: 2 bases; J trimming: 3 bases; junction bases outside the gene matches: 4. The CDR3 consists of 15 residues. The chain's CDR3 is CASSLLGQGYYGYTF. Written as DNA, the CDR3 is TGTGCCAGCAGCTTACTGGGACAGGGTTACTATGGCTACACCTTC.

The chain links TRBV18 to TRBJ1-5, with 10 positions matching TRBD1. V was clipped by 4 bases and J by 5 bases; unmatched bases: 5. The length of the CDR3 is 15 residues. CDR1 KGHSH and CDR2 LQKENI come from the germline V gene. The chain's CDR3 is CASSRDRGPDQPQHF. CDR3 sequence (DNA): TGTGCCAGCTCACGGGACAGGGGACCTGATCAGCCCCAGCATTTT.

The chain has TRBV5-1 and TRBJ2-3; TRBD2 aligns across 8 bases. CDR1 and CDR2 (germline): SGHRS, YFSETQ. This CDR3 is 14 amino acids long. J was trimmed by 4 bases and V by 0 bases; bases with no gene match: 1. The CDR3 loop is CASSLAGGPDTQYF. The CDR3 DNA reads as TGCGCCAGCAGCTTGGCGGGAGGGCCAGATACGCAGTATTTT.

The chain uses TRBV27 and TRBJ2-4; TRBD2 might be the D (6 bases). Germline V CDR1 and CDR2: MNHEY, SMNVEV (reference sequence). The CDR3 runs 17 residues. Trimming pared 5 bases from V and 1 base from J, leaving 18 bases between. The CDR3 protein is CASSPRPGSEAKNIQYF. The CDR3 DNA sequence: TGTGCCAGCAGTCCCCGCCCCGGGAGCGAGGCCAAAAACATTCAGTACTTC.

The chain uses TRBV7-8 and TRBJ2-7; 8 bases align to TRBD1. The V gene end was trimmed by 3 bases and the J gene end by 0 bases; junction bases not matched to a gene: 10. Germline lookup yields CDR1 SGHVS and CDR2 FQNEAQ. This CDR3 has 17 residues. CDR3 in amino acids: CASSFPLGQGHSYEQYF. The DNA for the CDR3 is TGTGCCAGCAGCTTCCCCCTAGGACAGGGACACTCCTACGAGCAGTACTTC.

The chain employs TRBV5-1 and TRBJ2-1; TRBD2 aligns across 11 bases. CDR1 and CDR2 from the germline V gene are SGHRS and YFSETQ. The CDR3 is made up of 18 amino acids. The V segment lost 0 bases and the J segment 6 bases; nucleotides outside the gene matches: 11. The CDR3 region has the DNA TGCGCCAGCAGCTTGGTCACCCTAGCGGGAGGATTTGTCAATGAGCAGTTCTTC. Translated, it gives CASSLVTLAGGFVNEQFF. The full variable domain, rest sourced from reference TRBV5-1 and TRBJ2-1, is KAGVTQTPRYLIKTRGQQVTLSCSPISGHRSVSWYQQTPGQGLQFLFEYFSETQRNKGNFPGRFSGRQFSNSRSEMNVSTLELGDSALYLCASSLVTLAGGFVNEQFFGPGTRLTVL.